These T cell receptor beta chains were read from a single sample in a study of regulatory T cells in long-lasting Graves disease. One entry per CDR3 protein results from TCRdb running MiXCR on the multiplex PCR reads. Of a few hundred thousand distinct CDR3 sequences detected, 20% to 25% appear once; the ten largest clones hold roughly a quarter. This specimen consisted of peripheral blood mononuclear cells (PBMCs), obtained when the disease was refractory, from a patient treated with antithyroid drugs. These receptors were obtained from a woman in her 40s with Graves disease. CDR3s include the opening cysteine and the closing phenylalanine or tryptophan. A D gene is named only where the DNA matches it firmly. Expanded clones are given a class, and other clones once, few, many or no size at all.

cdr3_nt: TGTGCCAGCAGCTCCGGGACAGGGGCTAGCAATCAGCCCCAGCATTTT; cdr3_aa: CASSSGTGASNQPQHF; v_call: TRBV7-9; cdr3_length: 16; j_call: TRBJ1-5; d_call: TRBD1; clone_size: NA
cdr3_nt: TGTGCCAGCAGCGAGGGCCCGGGGGTCCAAGAGACCCAGTACTTC; cdr3_aa: CASSEGPGVQETQYF; v_call: TRBV2; cdr3_length: 15; j_call: TRBJ2-5; d_call: NA; clone_size: many
cdr3_nt: TGTGCCAGCAGTCCACATCTGACCCAAGAGACCCAGTACTTC; cdr3_aa: CASSPHLTQETQYF; v_call: TRBV6-1; cdr3_length: 14; j_call: TRBJ2-5; d_call: NA; clone_size: many
cdr3_nt: TGTGCCAGCACCCCTCTCGGAGGCGGGGATTACGAGCAGTACTTC; cdr3_aa: CASTPLGGGDYEQYF; v_call: TRBV28; cdr3_length: 15; j_call: TRBJ2-7; d_call: NA; clone_size: many
cdr3_nt: TGCAGTGCCCACAGGGGTGGAGAGACCCAGTACTTC; cdr3_aa: CSAHRGGETQYF; v_call: TRBV20-1; cdr3_length: 12; j_call: TRBJ2-5; d_call: TRBD1; clone_size: many
cdr3_nt: TGTGCCAGCAGTCGGGACAGTAACACTGAAGCTTTCTTT; cdr3_aa: CASSRDSNTEAFF; v_call: TRBV2; cdr3_length: 13; j_call: TRBJ1-1; d_call: TRBD1; clone_size: few
cdr3_nt: TGCAGTGCTAGAGATTCGAGGGAGGGGCCCACCGGGGAGCTGTTTTTT; cdr3_aa: CSARDSREGPTGELFF; v_call: TRBV20-1; cdr3_length: 16; j_call: TRBJ2-2; d_call: TRBD2; clone_size: NA
cdr3_nt: TGCAGTGCTAGAGTGGGCCAGCGGGCAACCGGGGAGCTGTTTTTT; cdr3_aa: CSARVGQRATGELFF; v_call: TRBV20-1; cdr3_length: 15; j_call: TRBJ2-2; d_call: NA; clone_size: NA
cdr3_nt: TGTGCCAGCAGTTTCACAGCAAACTATGGCTACACCTTC; cdr3_aa: CASSFTANYGYTF; v_call: TRBV28; cdr3_length: 13; j_call: TRBJ1-2; d_call: NA; clone_size: NA
cdr3_nt: TGTGCCACCAGTGATTTGTTGCGAGGGAACACCGGGGAGCTGTTTTTT; cdr3_aa: CATSDLLRGNTGELFF; v_call: TRBV24-1; cdr3_length: 16; j_call: TRBJ2-2; d_call: NA; clone_size: many
cdr3_nt: TGTGCCAGCAGCTCCGGGACAGCCGCATACGAGCAGTACTTC; cdr3_aa: CASSSGTAAYEQYF; v_call: TRBV27; cdr3_length: 14; j_call: TRBJ2-7; d_call: TRBD1; clone_size: many
cdr3_nt: TGTGCCAGCAGCCCGAGGACAGGGGGAATCGGTGGAAACATTCAGTACTTC; cdr3_aa: CASSPRTGGIGGNIQYF; v_call: TRBV11-2; cdr3_length: 17; j_call: TRBJ2-4; d_call: TRBD1; clone_size: many
cdr3_nt: TGCAGTGCTCGATCAATGAATTCACCCCTCCACTTT; cdr3_aa: CSARSMNSPLHF; v_call: TRBV20-1; cdr3_length: 12; j_call: TRBJ1-6; d_call: NA; clone_size: many
cdr3_nt: TGTGCCAGTAGCGAAGAACTAGCGGGATCACGCTCCTACGAGCAGTACTTC; cdr3_aa: CASSEELAGSRSYEQYF; v_call: TRBV19; cdr3_length: 17; j_call: TRBJ2-7; d_call: TRBD2; clone_size: NA
cdr3_nt: TGCGCCAGCAGGGAGAACAGCGGGAGGGCCGGTGAGCAGTTCTTC; cdr3_aa: CASRENSGRAGEQFF; v_call: TRBV5-1; cdr3_length: 15; j_call: TRBJ2-1; d_call: TRBD2; clone_size: NA